A selection of T cell receptor beta chains follows, all from one sample in a study of blood T cell repertoires in COVID-19. The method was immunoSEQ multiplex PCR; TCRdb's version includes in-frame clones alone and lacks a portion of them. The sample has some 410,000 clones, over 75% seen once; the top ten hold approximately 1%. The sample taken for sequencing was PBMCs or T cells enriched from blood (not recorded which). These receptors were taken from a woman aged 25 to 39 with acute COVID-19. CDR3s include the opening cysteine and the closing phenylalanine or tryptophan. The D gene is left open where the match is weak. Clone size, where shown, is once, few, many, or a class for clones that have expanded.

D gene	V gene	J gene	clone size	CDR3 protein	CDR3 DNA
.	TRBV29-1	TRBJ1-1	.	CSVAAGLQEAFF	TGCAGCGTGGCTGCGGGACTCCAAGAGGCTTTCTTT
TRBD1	TRBV10-3	TRBJ1-4	.	CATRQGPNEKLFF	TGTGCCACCAGACAGGGCCCTAATGAAAAACTGTTTTTT
TRBD1	TRBV7-9	TRBJ1-4	few	CASSFAGQGTGKLFF	TGTGCCAGCAGCTTTGCTGGACAGGGGACAGGAAAACTGTTTTTT
TRBD2	TRBV5-1	TRBJ2-2	.	CASSWALAGDTGELFF	TGCGCCAGCAGCTGGGCGCTAGCGGGGGACACCGGGGAGCTGTTTTTT
.	TRBV19	TRBJ1-6	.	CASSIEVGGSSYNSPLHF	TGTGCCAGTAGTATCGAGGTTGGCGGGAGCTCCTATAATTCACCCCTCCACTTT
TRBD1	TRBV6-4	TRBJ1-6	.	CASSPDRGRSPLHF	TGTGCCAGCAGTCCGGACAGGGGGCGTTCACCCCTCCACTTT
TRBD1	TRBV5-1	TRBJ1-2	.	CASSLGYGQGAGYTF	TGCGCCAGCAGCTTGGGTTACGGACAGGGGGCGGGCTACACCTTC
.	TRBV21-1	TRBJ2-7	many	CASSPDTHSYEQYF	TGTGCCAGCAGCCCGGACACCCACTCCTACGAGCAGTACTTC
.	TRBV9	TRBJ2-2	.	CASSVRVGGELFF	TGTGCCAGCAGCGTACGGGTTGGCGGGGAGCTGTTTTTT
.	TRBV27	TRBJ2-7	.	CASSQYGTPNYEQYF	TGTGCCAGCAGCCAATACGGGACACCCAACTACGAGCAGTACTTC
TRBD2	TRBV4-1	TRBJ2-5	.	CASSQDRSGRDQETQYF	TGCGCCAGCAGCCAAGATAGGTCAGGGAGGGACCAAGAGACCCAGTACTTC
TRBD2	TRBV5-1	TRBJ2-3	.	CASSSGLAGGLTQYF	TGCGCCAGCAGCTCTGGACTAGCGGGGGGACTTACGCAGTATTTT
.	TRBV30	TRBJ1-3	.	CAWDRQAGNTIYF	TGTGCCTGGGATAGACAGGCTGGAAACACCATATATTTT
.	TRBV24-1	TRBJ2-3	.	CATSDLWGGTDTQYF	TGTGCCACCAGTGATTTATGGGGGGGCACAGATACGCAGTATTTT
TRBD1	TRBV10-3	TRBJ1-5	.	CAITQGENQPQHF	TGTGCCATCACCCAGGGGGAGAATCAGCCCCAGCATTTT
TRBD1	TRBV24-1	TRBJ2-2	.	CATSDGQGGRAGELFF	TGTGCCACCAGTGATGGACAGGGGGGTAGAGCCGGGGAGCTGTTTTTT
.	TRBV2	TRBJ1-2	.	CASRETGNNYGYTF	TGTGCCAGCAGGGAAACAGGGAATAACTATGGCTACACCTTC
TRBD2	TRBV6-5	TRBJ2-3	.	CASSYFGGGATDTQYF	TGTGCCAGCAGTTACTTTGGCGGGGGGGCCACAGATACGCAGTATTTT
.	TRBV7-2	TRBJ1-2	.	CASKRGGIDYGYTF	TGTGCCAGCAAGCGCGGGGGGATAGACTATGGCTACACCTTC
.	TRBV2	TRBJ2-2	.	CASSDFMAPGGRTGELFF	TGTGCCAGCAGTGATTTCATGGCCCCCGGCGGGCGTACCGGGGAGCTGTTTTTT
TRBD1	TRBV7-9	TRBJ2-2	few	CASSYGQGETGELFF	TGTGCCAGCAGCTATGGACAGGGGGAGACCGGGGAGCTGTTTTTT
.	TRBV11-3	TRBJ1-5	.	CASSFSGSISNQPQHF	TGTGCCAGCAGCTTCAGTGGCTCGATTAGCAATCAGCCCCAGCATTTT
TRBD1	TRBV24-1	TRBJ1-2	.	CATSDLTGGMNGYTF	TGTGCCACCAGTGATTTGACAGGGGGTATGAATGGCTACACCTTC
TRBD1	TRBV23-1	TRBJ2-1	.	CASRLTGSGQGCRNEQFF	TGCGCCAGCAGACTCACTGGATCGGGACAGGGGTGTCGGAATGAGCAGTTCTTC
TRBD1	TRBV9	TRBJ1-2	.	CASSVATGAEPHGYTF	TGTGCCAGCAGCGTAGCTACAGGGGCAGAGCCCCATGGCTACACCTTC
TRBD2	TRBV4-1	TRBJ2-1	once	CASSQGRGMSYNEQFF	TGCGCCAGCAGCCAAGGGCGGGGGATGTCCTACAATGAGCAGTTCTTC
.	TRBV14	TRBJ1-2	.	CASSQIYRDGYTF	TGTGCCAGCAGCCAAATCTACAGGGATGGCTACACCTTC
.	TRBV7-2	TRBJ2-1	.	CASSLGISVYSSYNEQFF	TGTGCCAGCAGCCTAGGGATATCCGTTTACAGCTCCTACAATGAGCAGTTCTTC
.	TRBV2	TRBJ2-7	.	CASSQTGRSYEQYF	TGTGCCAGCAGTCAGACAGGCCGCTCCTACGAGCAGTACTTC
TRBD1	TRBV24-1	TRBJ2-7	.	CATSDRTGGHEQYF	TGTGCCACCAGTGATAGGACAGGGGGCCACGAGCAGTACTTC
TRBD1	TRBV6-5	TRBJ1-6	.	CASSYGTGSSRSPLHF	TGTGCCAGCAGTTACGGGACAGGGAGTTCGAGGTCACCCCTCCACTTT
.	TRBV9	TRBJ2-3	.	CASSLHRASSTDTQYF	TGTGCCAGCAGCCTCCACAGGGCTTCTAGCACAGATACGCAGTATTTT
TRBD1	TRBV9	TRBJ2-1	.	CASSVMGQGHEQFF	TGTGCCAGCAGCGTAATGGGACAGGGTCATGAGCAGTTCTTC
TRBD1	TRBV7-2	TRBJ1-5	.	CASSLATGGLNQPQHF	TGTGCCAGCAGCTTAGCTACAGGGGGATTAAATCAGCCCCAGCATTTT
.	TRBV3-1/TRBV3-2	TRBJ1-2	.	CASSQGPRVGNYGYTF	TGTGCCAGCAGCCAAGGTCCCAGGGTTGGTAACTATGGCTACACCTTC
TRBD1	TRBV9	TRBJ2-2	.	CASSPSDRGGDTGELFF	TGTGCCAGCAGCCCCTCCGACAGGGGAGGCGACACCGGGGAGCTGTTTTTT
TRBD1	TRBV29-1	TRBJ2-7	.	CSVGQGQEQYF	TGCAGCGTCGGACAGGGTCAAGAGCAGTACTTC
TRBD2	TRBV6-2/TRBV6-3	TRBJ2-2	once	CASSYTSGGAPGELFF	TGTGCCAGCAGTTACACTAGCGGGGGGGCCCCCGGGGAGCTGTTTTTT
TRBD1	TRBV5-1	TRBJ1-4	.	CASSDLPGQGTTNEKLFF	TGCGCCAGCAGCGATCTACCGGGACAGGGTACAACTAATGAAAAACTGTTTTTT
.	TRBV4-1	TRBJ2-7	.	CASSQGSPRGRIKNYEQYF	TGCGCCAGCAGCCAAGGATCCCCCCGAGGCCGGATAAAAAACTACGAGCAGTACTTC
TRBD1	TRBV6-5	TRBJ1-2	.	CASSRDRETSYTF	TGTGCCAGCAGCCGGGACAGGGAGACGAGCTACACCTTC
.	TRBV12-3/TRBV12-4	TRBJ2-7	.	CASSQGGSYEQYF	TGTGCCAGCAGCCAGGGGGGATCCTACGAGCAGTACTTC
.	TRBV5-1	TRBJ2-1	.	CASSFWGGPHNEQFF	TGCGCCAGCAGCTTCTGGGGGGGGCCCCACAATGAGCAGTTCTTC
TRBD2	TRBV7-2	TRBJ2-7	.	CASSPRSERGSYEQYF	TGTGCCAGCAGCCCGAGGAGCGAGCGGGGGTCCTACGAGCAGTACTTC
TRBD1	TRBV5-1	TRBJ2-7	once	CASSYGTGTVSYEQYF	TGCGCCAGCAGCTATGGAACCGGGACAGTCTCCTACGAGCAGTACTTC
TRBD1	TRBV28	TRBJ1-3	.	CASSPSGQGNTIYF	TGTGCCAGCAGTCCGTCGGGACAGGGAAACACCATATATTTT
TRBD1	TRBV10-1	TRBJ2-2	.	CASSPMASPGQANTGELFF	TGCGCCAGCAGCCCTATGGCTTCACCGGGACAGGCGAACACCGGGGAGCTGTTTTTT
.	TRBV20-1	TRBJ2-5	few	CSARDQETQYF	TGCAGTGCTAGAGATCAGGAGACCCAGTACTTC
TRBD2	TRBV4-2	TRBJ2-1	.	CASSRKEGTSGGNEQFF	TGTGCCAGCAGCCGCAAGGAAGGGACTAGCGGGGGTAATGAGCAGTTCTTC